These T cell receptor beta chains were read from a single sample in a study of cytomegalovirus exposure and HLA in healthy donors. Sequencing used immunoSEQ multiplex PCR; TCRdb keeps in-frame clones, though not all of them. This table has some 41,000 clones, 93% appearing once. Sequencing was done on a sample of PBMCs. The receptor set was obtained from a woman aged 18 to 35 in good health and CMV-seronegative. Each CDR3 is given with its conserved first and last residue. D genes are given only for firm matches.

J,length,D,V,CDR3,DNA
TRBJ2-7,16,TRBD2,TRBV4-2,CASSQGPASGSSEQYF,TGTGCCAGCAGCCAAGGACCTGCTAGCGGGAGTTCCGAGCAGTACTTC
TRBJ2-3,15,TRBD1,TRBV5-1,CASSLGQGLTDTQYF,TGCGCCAGCAGCTTGGGACAGGGGCTAACAGATACGCAGTATTTT
TRBJ2-3,16,.,TRBV5-6,CASSSASQDSTDTQYF,TGTGCCAGCAGCTCTGCCTCACAGGATAGCACAGATACGCAGTATTTT
TRBJ2-1,14,TRBD1,TRBV28,CASSLHQGAGEQFF,TGTGCCAGCAGTTTACACCAGGGGGCAGGCGAGCAGTTCTTC
TRBJ1-1,13,.,TRBV6-6,CASSRGRNTEAFF,TGTGCCAGCAGTAGGGGGAGGAACACTGAAGCTTTCTTT
TRBJ2-2,14,.,TRBV2,CASAVTRFNGELFF,TGTGCCAGCGCTGTCACGAGGTTCAACGGGGAGCTGTTTTTT
TRBJ2-2,13,TRBD1,TRBV11-3,CASSRDSTGELFF,TGTGCCAGCAGCCGGGACAGCACCGGGGAGCTGTTTTTT
TRBJ2-3,17,TRBD2,TRBV28,CASSSLSAGAFTDTQYF,TGTGCCAGCAGTTCCCTCTCAGCGGGGGCCTTCACAGATACGCAGTATTTT
TRBJ2-1,15,.,TRBV7-8,CASTWDSSSYNEQFF,TGTGCCAGCACCTGGGACTCCAGCTCCTACAATGAGCAGTTCTTC
TRBJ1-1,16,.,TRBV27,CASSLWAGLENTEAFF,TGTGCCAGCAGTTTATGGGCAGGGCTGGAGAACACTGAAGCTTTCTTT
TRBJ1-1,14,.,TRBV10-3,CAIREWRANTEAFF,TGTGCCATCAGGGAATGGAGAGCGAACACTGAAGCTTTCTTT
TRBJ1-1,16,.,TRBV18,CASSPQWVTGDTEAFF,TGTGCCAGCTCACCACAGTGGGTAACCGGGGACACTGAAGCTTTCTTT
TRBJ2-7,13,TRBD1,TRBV5-1,CASSPGQSYEQYF,TGCGCCAGCAGCCCGGGACAGTCCTACGAGCAGTACTTC